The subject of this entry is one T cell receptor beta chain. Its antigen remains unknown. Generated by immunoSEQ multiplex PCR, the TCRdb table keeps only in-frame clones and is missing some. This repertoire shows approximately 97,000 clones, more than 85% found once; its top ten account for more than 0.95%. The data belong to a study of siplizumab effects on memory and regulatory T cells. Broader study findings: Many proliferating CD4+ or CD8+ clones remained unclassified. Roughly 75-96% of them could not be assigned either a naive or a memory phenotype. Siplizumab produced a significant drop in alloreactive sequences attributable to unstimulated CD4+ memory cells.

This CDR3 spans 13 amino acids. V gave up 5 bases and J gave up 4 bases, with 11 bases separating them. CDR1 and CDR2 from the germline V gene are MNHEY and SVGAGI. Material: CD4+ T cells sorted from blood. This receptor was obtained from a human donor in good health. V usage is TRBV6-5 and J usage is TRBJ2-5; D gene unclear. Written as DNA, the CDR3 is TGTGCCAGCAGTCAAATCATAGGAGAGACCCAGTACTTC. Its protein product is CASSQIIGETQYF.